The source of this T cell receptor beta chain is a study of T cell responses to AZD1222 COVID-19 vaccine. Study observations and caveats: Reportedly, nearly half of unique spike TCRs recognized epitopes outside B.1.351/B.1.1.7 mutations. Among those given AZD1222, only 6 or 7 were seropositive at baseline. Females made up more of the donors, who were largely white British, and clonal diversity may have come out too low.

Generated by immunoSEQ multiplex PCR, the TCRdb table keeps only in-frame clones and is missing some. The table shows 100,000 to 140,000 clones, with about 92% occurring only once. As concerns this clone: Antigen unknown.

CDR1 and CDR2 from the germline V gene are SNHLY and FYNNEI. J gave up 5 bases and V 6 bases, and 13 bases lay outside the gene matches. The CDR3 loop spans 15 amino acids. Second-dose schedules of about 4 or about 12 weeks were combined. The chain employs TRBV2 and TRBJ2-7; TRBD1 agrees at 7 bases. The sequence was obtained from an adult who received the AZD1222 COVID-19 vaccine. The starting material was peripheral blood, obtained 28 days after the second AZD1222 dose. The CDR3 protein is CASRPLRGRIHEQYF. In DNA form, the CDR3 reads TGTGCCAGCAGGCCCCTGAGGGGGCGCATCCACGAGCAGTACTTC.